The following is a T cell receptor (beta chain) sequence with its context. There are 14 residues in the CDR3. Looked up from germline, CDR1 is MNHNY and CDR2 is SVGAGI (reference sequence). Trimming shortened V by 6 bases and J by 3 bases, and 12 bases separated the two germline ends. The sample originates from a study of cytomegalovirus exposure and HLA in healthy donors. Researchers ran the PCR with 60 Vbeta and 13 Jbeta primers. The data were produced by immunoSEQ multiplex PCR, yet TCRdb's version contains in-frame clones alone and is incomplete. This table has roughly 140,000 clones, 64% appearing once.

The TCR sequence derives from a young woman in good health and CMV-seropositive. Specimen: PBMCs. The J gene is TRBJ1-5, the V gene TRBV6-6; TRBD1 is a possible D gene (6 bases). CDR3 sequence reads: CASSHRQVNQPQHF. As DNA, the CDR3 is TGTGCCAGCAGCCACCGACAGGTCAATCAGCCCCAGCATTTT.